These 7 T cell receptor beta chains were sequenced from one sample in a study of beta chain features in type 1 diabetes. Sequenced material consisted of expressed TCRB transcripts (all of the isolated RNA was reverse transcribed). The protocol was immunoSEQ multiplex PCR, while the TCRdb copy is restricted to in-frame clones and leaves out a portion. The sample carries hundreds of thousands of clones, 15% recorded once. The specimen was naive CD4+ T cells from blood. These receptors all come from a man between 18 and 29 years old in good health.

This clone appeared once. The chain employs TRBV9 and TRBJ1-1, with a tentative D call TRBD1 (5 bases). The ends were cut back, 4 bases at V and 2 bases at J, with 12 bases in the middle. The V gene's germline CDR1 is SGDLS and CDR2 YYNGEE. The CDR3 loop spans 14 amino acids. Here the CDR3 DNA reads TGTGCCAGCAGCCCCGGGGGGGGAAACACTGAAGCTTTCTTT. This sequence encodes CASSPGGGNTEAFF.

This clone showed up just a few times. V and J are TRBV5-4 and TRBJ2-5, with TRBD2 matching over 9 bases. CDR3 length: 15 amino acids. Trimming cost V 4 bases and J 5 bases; bases outside gene matches: 9. The germline CDR1 and CDR2 sequences are SGHNT and YYREEE (reference sequence). The CDR3 sequence is CASSGTGTSFETQYF. CDR3 coding DNA: TGTGCCAGCAGCGGAACCGGGACTAGCTTTGAGACCCAGTACTTC. Together with reference TRBV5-4 and TRBJ2-5, the CDR3 gives the full variable domain: ETGVTQSPTHLIKTRGQQVTLRCSSQSGHNTVSWYQQALGQGPQFIFQYYREEENGRGNFPPRFSGLQFPNYSSELNVNALELDDSALYLCASSGTGTSFETQYFGPGTRLLVL.

The chain joins TRBV4-3 to TRBJ1-5; no clear D. The CDR3 spans 14 residues. Germline V gives CDR1 LGHNA, CDR2 YSLEER. Trimming pared 1 base from V and 4 bases from J, leaving 8 bases between. The CDR3 reads CASSQAWRNQPQHF. For the CDR3, the DNA is TGCGCCAGCAGCCAAGCATGGAGGAATCAGCCCCAGCATTTT.

V gene TRBV28 combines with J gene TRBJ2-1, with 7 bases matching TRBD2. Trimming cost V 5 bases and J 8 bases; bases outside gene matches: 9. Germline V gene sequence: CDR1 MDHEN, CDR2 SYDVKM. There are 14 residues in the CDR3. DNA of the CDR3: TGTGCCAGCAGTGCCAGCGGGATTGTCGATGAGCAGTTCTTC. Translating gives CASSASGIVDEQFF. The whole variable domain, filled in from reference TRBV28 and TRBJ2-1, reads DVKVTQSSRYLVKRTGEKVFLECVQDMDHENMFWYRQDPGLGLRLIYFSYDVKMKEKGDIPEGYSVSREKKERFSLILESASTNQTSMYLCASSASGIVDEQFFGPGTRLTVL.

This clone has just a few counts. The rearrangement joins TRBV6-5 to TRBJ2-1; 11 bases agree with TRBD2. The germline gives CDR1 MNHEY, CDR2 SVGAGI. The CDR3 runs 15 residues. The ends lost 2 bases at V and 6 bases at J; junction bases unmatched: 3. Written as DNA, the CDR3 is TGTGCCAGCAGTTACGCTAGCGGGAGGCGCAATGAGCAGTTCTTC. Its translation: CASSYASGRRNEQFF.

This clone was seen more than once but under ten times. V and J are TRBV28 and TRBJ2-1; D is uncertain. This CDR3 region has 14 residues. Germline CDR1 is MDHEN and CDR2 is SYDVKM. V was clipped by 2 bases and J by 7 bases, with 12 bases between them. This CDR3 reads CASSLRRQWNEQFF. In DNA, the CDR3 is TGTGCCAGCAGTTTAAGAAGGCAGTGGAATGAGCAGTTCTTC.

This chain connects TRBV5-1 to TRBJ1-1, with 10 bases aligning to TRBD1. Germline CDR1 and CDR2: SGHRS and YFSETQ. The junction had 7 bases not matched to a gene; V was cut back by 4 bases and J by 1 base. This CDR3 has 16 amino acids. The CDR3 region has the DNA TGCGCCAGCAGCCAGCCGACAGGGGGCACGAACACTGAAGCTTTCTTT. Translated, it gives CASSQPTGGTNTEAFF.